The entry that follows covers one T cell receptor (beta chain) sequence. This sample is part of a study of blood T cell repertoires in COVID-19. Profiled with immunoSEQ multiplex PCR; TCRdb holds only in-frame clones, not every one. Found here are 98,000 or so clones, about 89% of them singletons; the top ten hold around 16%. V lost 2 bases and J 0 bases, leaving 14 bases between the germline ends. This CDR3 contains 17 residues. Germline assignment: CDR1 GTSNPN and CDR2 SVGIG (reference sequence). The source material was peripheral blood. The chain recombines TRBV30 with TRBJ2-6; D possibly corresponds to TRBD1 (6 bases). The sequence was collected from a man aged 50 to 60 with acute or convalescent COVID-19. CDR3 sequence: CAWSQTGIFSGANVLTF. The DNA of the CDR3 is TGTGCCTGGAGTCAGACAGGAATCTTCTCTGGGGCCAACGTCCTGACTTTC.